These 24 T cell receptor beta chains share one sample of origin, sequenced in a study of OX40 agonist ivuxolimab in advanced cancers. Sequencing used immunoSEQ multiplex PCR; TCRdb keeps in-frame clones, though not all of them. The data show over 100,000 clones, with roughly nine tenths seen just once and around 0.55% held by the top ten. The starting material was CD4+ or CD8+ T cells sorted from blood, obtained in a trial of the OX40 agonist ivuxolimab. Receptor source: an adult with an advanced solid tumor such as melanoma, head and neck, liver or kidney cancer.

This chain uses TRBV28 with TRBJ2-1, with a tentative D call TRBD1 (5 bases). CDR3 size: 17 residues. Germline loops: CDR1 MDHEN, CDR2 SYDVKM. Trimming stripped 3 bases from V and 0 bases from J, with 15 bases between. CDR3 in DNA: TGTGCCAGCAGTTTCTCCCCCGGACACTTCTCCTACAATGAGCAGTTCTTC. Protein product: CASSFSPGHFSYNEQFF.

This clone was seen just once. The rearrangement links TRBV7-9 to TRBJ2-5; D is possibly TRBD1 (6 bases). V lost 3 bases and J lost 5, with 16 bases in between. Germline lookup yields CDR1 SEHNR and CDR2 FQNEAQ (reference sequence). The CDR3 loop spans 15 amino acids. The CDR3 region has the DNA TGTGCCAGCAGCTTGGGGGCCTCCAGCCGCGAGACCCAGTACTTC. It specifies CASSLGASSRETQYF.

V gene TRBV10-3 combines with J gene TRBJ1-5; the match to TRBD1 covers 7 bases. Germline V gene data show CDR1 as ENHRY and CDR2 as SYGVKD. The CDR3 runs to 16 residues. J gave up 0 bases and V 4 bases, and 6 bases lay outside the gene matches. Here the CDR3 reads CAISAGTADSNQPQHF. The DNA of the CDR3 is TGTGCCATCAGTGCCGGGACAGCAGATAGCAATCAGCCCCAGCATTTT.

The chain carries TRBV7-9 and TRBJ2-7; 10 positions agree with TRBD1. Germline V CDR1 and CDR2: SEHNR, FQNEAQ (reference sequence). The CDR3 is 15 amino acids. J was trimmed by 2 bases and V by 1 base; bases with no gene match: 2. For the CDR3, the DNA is TGTGCCAGCAGCTTAGTGGGACAGGGGACCTACGAGCAGTACTTC. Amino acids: CASSLVGQGTYEQYF.

The CDR3 loop is CASSLGLTGGGYAGELFF. For the CDR3, the DNA is TGTGCCAGCAGTTTGGGGCTCACTGGGGGTGGGTATGCCGGGGAGCTGTTTTTT. The genes are TRBV27 and TRBJ2-2; the D call may be TRBD1 or TRBD2 (5 bases each). Trimming cost V 3 bases and J 6 bases, with 23 bases left between them. Germline-derived CDR1 and CDR2 are MNHEY and SMNVEV (reference sequence). The CDR3 extends over 18 amino acids.

The CDR3 reads CASSPPGTGYGYTF. The CDR3 DNA sequence: TGCGCCAGCAGCCCCCCCGGGACAGGGTATGGCTACACCTTC. V and J are TRBV5-1 and TRBJ1-2, with TRBD1 matching 9 bases. V lost 4 bases and J lost 5; bases outside the gene matches: 6. Germline loops: CDR1 SGHRS, CDR2 YFSETQ. This CDR3 spans 14 amino acids.

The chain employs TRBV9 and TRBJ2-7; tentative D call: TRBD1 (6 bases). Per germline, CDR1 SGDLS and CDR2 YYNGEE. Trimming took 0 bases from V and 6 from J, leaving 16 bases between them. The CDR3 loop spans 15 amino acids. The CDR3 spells CASSVAGGAQGEQYF. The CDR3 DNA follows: TGTGCCAGCAGCGTAGCTGGGGGCGCCCAGGGCGAGCAGTACTTC.

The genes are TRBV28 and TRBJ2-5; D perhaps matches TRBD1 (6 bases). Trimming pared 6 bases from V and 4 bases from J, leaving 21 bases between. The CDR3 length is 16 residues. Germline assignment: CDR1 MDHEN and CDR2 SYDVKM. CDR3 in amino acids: CASSPGEAGVRETQYF. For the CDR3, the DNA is TGTGCCAGCAGCCCAGGGGAAGCAGGGGTAAGAGAGACCCAGTACTTC.

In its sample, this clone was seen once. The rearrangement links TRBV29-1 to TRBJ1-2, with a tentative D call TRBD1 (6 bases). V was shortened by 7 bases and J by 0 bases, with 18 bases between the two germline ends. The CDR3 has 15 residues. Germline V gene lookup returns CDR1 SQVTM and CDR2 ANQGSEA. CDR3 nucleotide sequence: TGCAGCGCCCCGAGGGGGGGGCCAGCTAACTATGGCTACACCTTC. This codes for CSAPRGGPANYGYTF.

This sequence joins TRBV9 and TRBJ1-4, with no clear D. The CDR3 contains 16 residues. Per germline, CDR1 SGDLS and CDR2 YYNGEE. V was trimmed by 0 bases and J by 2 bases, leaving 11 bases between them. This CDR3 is CASSVGILGTNEKLFF. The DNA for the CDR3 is TGTGCCAGCAGCGTAGGGATTCTGGGCACTAATGAAAAACTGTTTTTT.

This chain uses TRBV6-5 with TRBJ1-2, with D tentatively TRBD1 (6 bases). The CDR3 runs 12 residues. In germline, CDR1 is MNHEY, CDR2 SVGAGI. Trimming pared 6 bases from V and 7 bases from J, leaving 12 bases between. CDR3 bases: TGTGCCAGCAGGTCAACAGGGATTGGCTACACCTTC. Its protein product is CASRSTGIGYTF.

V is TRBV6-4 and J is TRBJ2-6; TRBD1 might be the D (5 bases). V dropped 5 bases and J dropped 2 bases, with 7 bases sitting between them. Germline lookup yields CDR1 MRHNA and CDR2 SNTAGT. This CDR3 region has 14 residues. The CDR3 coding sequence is TGTGCCAGCAGTTTAGGGGCTGGGGCCAACGTCCTGACTTTC. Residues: CASSLGAGANVLTF.

CDR3 sequence: CASSLLDLSSGNTIYF. CDR3 in DNA: TGTGCCAGCAGCTTGCTTGATCTTAGCTCTGGAAACACCATATATTTT. The rearrangement links TRBV5-5 to TRBJ1-3; no definite D call. The CDR3 length is 16 residues. Per germline, CDR1 SGHKS and CDR2 YYEKEE (reference sequence). The V end was cut by 1 base, the J end by 0 bases, with 11 bases between.

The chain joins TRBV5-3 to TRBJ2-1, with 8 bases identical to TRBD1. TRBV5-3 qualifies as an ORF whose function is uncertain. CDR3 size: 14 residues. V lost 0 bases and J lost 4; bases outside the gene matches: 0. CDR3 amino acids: CARSLGQGYNEQFF. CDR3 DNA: TGTGCCAGAAGCTTGGGACAGGGGTACAATGAGCAGTTCTTC.

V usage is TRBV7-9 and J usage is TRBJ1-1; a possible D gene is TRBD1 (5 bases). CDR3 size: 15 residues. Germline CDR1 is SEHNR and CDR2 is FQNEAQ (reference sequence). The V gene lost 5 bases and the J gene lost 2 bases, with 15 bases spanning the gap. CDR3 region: CASSPRQNQNTEAFF. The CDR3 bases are TGTGCCAGCAGCCCCCGACAGAACCAAAACACTGAAGCTTTCTTT.

The DNA for the CDR3 is TGTGCCAGTAGTATTTGGGCCGAAGAGACCCAGTACTTC. Protein sequence: CASSIWAEETQYF. The V gene is TRBV19, the J gene TRBJ2-5; no firm D call. Germline lookup yields CDR1 LNHDA and CDR2 SQIVND (reference sequence). Trimming took 3 bases from V and 3 from J, leaving 8 bases between them. The CDR3 runs 13 residues.

CDR3 loop: CASSQLRGQFNEQFF. In DNA form, the CDR3 reads TGTGCCAGCAGCCAATTGCGGGGACAGTTCAATGAGCAGTTCTTC. The J gene is TRBJ2-1, the V gene TRBV16; possible D gene TRBD1, 7 bases. CDR1 is KGHSY and CDR2 is FQNENV in the germline V gene. There are 15 residues in the CDR3. V lost 1 base and J lost 6, with 13 bases in between. The full variable domain, in which reference TRBV16 and TRBJ2-1 provide the parts outside the CDR3, is GEEVAQTPKHLVRGEGQKAKLYCAPIKGHSYVFWYQQVLKNEFKFLISFQNENVFDETGMPKERFSAKCLPNSPCSLEIQATKLEDSAVYFCASSQLRGQFNEQFFGPGTRLTVL.

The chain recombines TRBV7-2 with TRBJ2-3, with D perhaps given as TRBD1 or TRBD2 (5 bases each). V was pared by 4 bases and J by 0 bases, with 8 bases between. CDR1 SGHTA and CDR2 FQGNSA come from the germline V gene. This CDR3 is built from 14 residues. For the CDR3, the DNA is TGTGCCAGCAGCTCGGGACCTAGCACAGATACGCAGTATTTT. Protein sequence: CASSSGPSTDTQYF. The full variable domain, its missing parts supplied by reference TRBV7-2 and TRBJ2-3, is GAGVSQSPSNKVTEKGKDVELRCDPISGHTALYWYRQSLGQGLEFLIYFQGNSAPDKSGLPSDRFSAERTGGSVSTLTIQRTQQEDSAVYLCASSSGPSTDTQYFGPGTRLTVL.

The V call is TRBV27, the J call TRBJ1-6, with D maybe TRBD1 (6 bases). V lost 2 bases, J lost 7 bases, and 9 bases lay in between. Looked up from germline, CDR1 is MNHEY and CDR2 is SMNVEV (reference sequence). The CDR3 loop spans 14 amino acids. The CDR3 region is CASSLAGANSPLHF. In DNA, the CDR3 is TGTGCCAGCAGTTTAGCGGGGGCAAATTCACCCCTCCACTTT.

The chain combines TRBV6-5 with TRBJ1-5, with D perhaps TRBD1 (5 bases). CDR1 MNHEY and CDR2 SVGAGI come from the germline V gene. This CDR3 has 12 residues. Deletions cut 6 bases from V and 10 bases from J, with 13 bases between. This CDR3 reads CASRGTGGPQHF. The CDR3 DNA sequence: TGTGCCAGCAGGGGGACCGGAGGTCCCCAGCATTTT.

DNA for the CDR3: TGCGCCAGCAGCCAAGGGGCCTCGAGAGGGGGGAGGGATACGCAGTATTTT. It translates to CASSQGASRGGRDTQYF. This sequence joins TRBV4-1 and TRBJ2-3; D is perhaps TRBD1 or TRBD2 (6 bases each). The CDR3 runs 17 residues. Trimming shortened V by 1 base and J by 6 bases, and 20 bases separated the two germline ends. Germline-derived CDR1 and CDR2 are MGHRA and YSYEKL.

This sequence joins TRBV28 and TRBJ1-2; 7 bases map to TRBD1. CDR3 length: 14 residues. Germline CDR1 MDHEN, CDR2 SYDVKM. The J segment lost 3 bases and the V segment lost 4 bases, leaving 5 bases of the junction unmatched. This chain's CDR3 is CASSSAGTDYGYTF. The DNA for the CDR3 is TGTGCCAGCAGTTCCGCCGGGACAGACTATGGCTACACCTTC.

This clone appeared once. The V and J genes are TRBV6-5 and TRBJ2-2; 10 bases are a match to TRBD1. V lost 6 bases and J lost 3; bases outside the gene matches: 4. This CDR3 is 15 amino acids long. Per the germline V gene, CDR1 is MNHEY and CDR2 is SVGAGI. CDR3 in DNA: TGTGCCAGCAGGTTGGACAGGGGGGACACCGGGGAGCTGTTTTTT. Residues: CASRLDRGDTGELFF.

CDR3 in amino acids: CAISSTGAETQYF. CDR3 DNA sequence: TGTGCCATCAGCTCGACAGGGGCAGAGACCCAGTACTTC. This chain connects TRBV10-3 to TRBJ2-5, with TRBD1 matching over 8 bases. Germline V CDR1 and CDR2: ENHRY, SYGVKD. V lost 6 bases, J lost 4 bases, and 4 bases stayed unmatched. The CDR3 consists of 13 residues.